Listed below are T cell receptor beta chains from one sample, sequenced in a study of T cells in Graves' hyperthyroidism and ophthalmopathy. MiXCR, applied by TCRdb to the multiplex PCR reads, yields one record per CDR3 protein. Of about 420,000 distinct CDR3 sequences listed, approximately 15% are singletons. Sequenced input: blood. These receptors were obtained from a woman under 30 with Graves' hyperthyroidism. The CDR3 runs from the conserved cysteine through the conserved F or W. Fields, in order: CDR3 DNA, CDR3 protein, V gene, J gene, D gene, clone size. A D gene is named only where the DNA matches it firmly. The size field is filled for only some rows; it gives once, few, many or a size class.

DNA: TGTGCCAGCAACATGGCAGGGATTACCGGGGAGCTGTTTTTT; CDR3: CASNMAGITGELFF; V: TRBV28; J: TRBJ2-2; D: -; size: -
DNA: TGTGCCAGCAGTTTAGAAGCACCAGAGACCCAGTACTTC; CDR3: CASSLEAPETQYF; V: TRBV28; J: TRBJ2-5; D: -; size: many
DNA: TGTGCCAGCAGACCCAGCGGGAGCGTGCCGATCTACGAGCAGTACTTC; CDR3: CASRPSGSVPIYEQYF; V: TRBV11-2; J: TRBJ2-7; D: TRBD2; size: many
DNA: TGTGCCAGCAACTTGGACGGCTGGAACACTGAAGCTTTCTTT; CDR3: CASNLDGWNTEAFF; V: TRBV9; J: TRBJ1-1; D: -; size: many
DNA: TGCAGCGTTGAAGAAGGGGACAGGGGGTCCCAGCCCCAGCATTTT; CDR3: CSVEEGDRGSQPQHF; V: TRBV29-1; J: TRBJ1-5; D: TRBD1; size: -
DNA: TGTGCCAGCAGCTTGCGACAGGTAAACACTGAAGCTTTCTTT; CDR3: CASSLRQVNTEAFF; V: TRBV11-2; J: TRBJ1-1; D: -; size: -
DNA: TGCAGCGTTCCTGTGAACACTGAAGCTTTCTTT; CDR3: CSVPVNTEAFF; V: TRBV29-1; J: TRBJ1-1; D: -; size: many
DNA: TGTGCCAGCAGCCGGACAGGGGTGAACACTGAAGCTTTCTTT; CDR3: CASSRTGVNTEAFF; V: TRBV12-3/TRBV12-4; J: TRBJ1-1; D: TRBD1; size: many
DNA: TGTGCCAGCAGTGATCAGGCGGGCTCCTACAATGAGCAGTTCTTC; CDR3: CASSDQAGSYNEQFF; V: TRBV6-4; J: TRBJ2-1; D: -; size: few
DNA: TGTGCCAGCTCACCTGTATTGGGCCCCCACGAGCAGTACTTC; CDR3: CASSPVLGPHEQYF; V: TRBV18; J: TRBJ2-7; D: -; size: few
DNA: TGTGCCAGCAACCTGACACCAAAGGACACTGAAGCTTTCTTT; CDR3: CASNLTPKDTEAFF; V: TRBV28; J: TRBJ1-1; D: -; size: many
DNA: TGCAGTGCTAGAGAGGTTTACGAGCAGTACTTC; CDR3: CSAREVYEQYF; V: TRBV20-1; J: TRBJ2-7; D: -; size: few
DNA: TGTGCCAGCAGCGGCAGGGGTTACGAGCAGTACTTC; CDR3: CASSGRGYEQYF; V: TRBV5-5; J: TRBJ2-7; D: -; size: many
DNA: TGTGCCTGGAGTGTGTCGGGCACGAAGGACGAGCAGTACTTC; CDR3: CAWSVSGTKDEQYF; V: TRBV30; J: TRBJ2-7; D: -; size: many
DNA: TGCGCCAGCAGGGGACTAGCGGAGAACACCGGGGAGCTGTTTTTT; CDR3: CASRGLAENTGELFF; V: TRBV10-2; J: TRBJ2-2; D: TRBD2; size: -
DNA: TGTGCCAGCAGTTTACTAGCGGTCTACAATGAGCAGTTCTTC; CDR3: CASSLLAVYNEQFF; V: TRBV27; J: TRBJ2-1; D: TRBD2; size: many
DNA: TGTGCCAGCAGCTTATCTCATGGGACCTCGAATGAGCAGTTCTTC; CDR3: CASSLSHGTSNEQFF; V: TRBV7-8; J: TRBJ2-1; D: -; size: many
DNA: TGTGCCAGCAGCCCACAGGGTTCGGGCACTGAAGCTTTCTTT; CDR3: CASSPQGSGTEAFF; V: TRBV7-2; J: TRBJ1-1; D: -; size: many
DNA: TGCAGTGCTAGAGACGCAGCGGAGACCCAGTACTTC; CDR3: CSARDAAETQYF; V: TRBV20-1; J: TRBJ2-5; D: -; size: many
DNA: TGTGCCAGCAGCGTAGGACAGGGAGCCGGAAACACCATATATTTT; CDR3: CASSVGQGAGNTIYF; V: TRBV9; J: TRBJ1-3; D: TRBD1; size: few
DNA: TGTGCCATCAGTGAGACTAGCGGGAACACCGGGGAGCTGTTTTTT; CDR3: CAISETSGNTGELFF; V: TRBV10-3; J: TRBJ2-2; D: TRBD2; size: few
DNA: TGTGCCAGCAGCTCACCCCGATCACGCACAGATACGCAGTATTTT; CDR3: CASSSPRSRTDTQYF; V: TRBV7-2; J: TRBJ2-3; D: -; size: many
DNA: TGTGCCAGCAACCCGGGACTAGCGGGCGTCCCCTACGAGCAGTACTTC; CDR3: CASNPGLAGVPYEQYF; V: TRBV12-3/TRBV12-4; J: TRBJ2-7; D: TRBD2; size: many
DNA: TGTGCCAGCAGCTTAGTCGACAGCGTGGCTACCTACGAGCAGTACTTC; CDR3: CASSLVDSVATYEQYF; V: TRBV7-2; J: TRBJ2-7; D: -; size: many
DNA: TGCAGTGCCCAGAGTGGCGGGGGACAAACTGAAGCTTTCTTT; CDR3: CSAQSGGGQTEAFF; V: TRBV20-1; J: TRBJ1-1; D: -; size: -
DNA: TGTGCCAGCAGCTTAGTCGGTCAGGGCTACGAGCAGTACTTC; CDR3: CASSLVGQGYEQYF; V: TRBV11-2; J: TRBJ2-7; D: -; size: many
DNA: TGTGCCAGCAGCTTAGATGAACAACTGTCGACCACTGAAGCTTTCTTT; CDR3: CASSLDEQLSTTEAFF; V: TRBV11-2; J: TRBJ1-1; D: -; size: few
DNA: TGTGCCACCAGCAGGGGGGACAGACCCTACGAGCAGTACTTC; CDR3: CATSRGDRPYEQYF; V: TRBV15; J: TRBJ2-7; D: TRBD1; size: many
DNA: TGTGCCAGCAGCCAGCAAAATCAGCCCCAGCATTTT; CDR3: CASSQQNQPQHF; V: TRBV2; J: TRBJ1-5; D: -; size: many
DNA: TGTGCCAGCAGCGTAGGGGGTGGGTCTAGCGGACAAATGGGGGATACGCAGTATTTT; CDR3: CASSVGGGSSGQMGDTQYF; V: TRBV9; J: TRBJ2-3; D: TRBD2; size: few
DNA: TGCGCCAGCAGCTTGGGTAGTGCCCTTTCCTACAATGAGCAGTTCTTC; CDR3: CASSLGSALSYNEQFF; V: TRBV5-1; J: TRBJ2-1; D: -; size: many
DNA: TGTGCCAGCAGACTCAGACAGTACCAAGAGACCCAGTACTTC; CDR3: CASRLRQYQETQYF; V: TRBV28; J: TRBJ2-5; D: -; size: many
DNA: TGTGCCATCAGCGGGACAGGGGGTAAGGCTGAAGCTTTCTTT; CDR3: CAISGTGGKAEAFF; V: TRBV10-3; J: TRBJ1-1; D: TRBD1; size: few
DNA: TGTGCCAGCTCACCACCGGCTAGCGGGATGCACGAGCAGTACTTC; CDR3: CASSPPASGMHEQYF; V: TRBV18; J: TRBJ2-7; D: TRBD2; size: -
DNA: TGTGCCAGCTCACGGCCCGATCAGCCCCAGCATTTT; CDR3: CASSRPDQPQHF; V: TRBV18; J: TRBJ1-5; D: -; size: many
DNA: TGCGCCAGCAGCCTTGGGACAGGGATCGGTGAAAAACTGTTTTTT; CDR3: CASSLGTGIGEKLFF; V: TRBV5-1; J: TRBJ1-4; D: TRBD1; size: many
DNA: TGCGCCAGCAGTTCGGGACAGGAGATCTATGGCTACACCTTC; CDR3: CASSSGQEIYGYTF; V: TRBV5-1; J: TRBJ1-2; D: TRBD1; size: many
DNA: TGCAGTGCTAGACAGCCTAGCGGGAGGTACGAGCAGTACTTC; CDR3: CSARQPSGRYEQYF; V: TRBV20-1; J: TRBJ2-7; D: TRBD2; size: -
DNA: TGCAGCGTTGTGGGTTCGACAGGGGGCGGTGAGCAGTTCTTC; CDR3: CSVVGSTGGGEQFF; V: TRBV29-1; J: TRBJ2-1; D: TRBD1; size: many
DNA: TGTGCCAGCAGTTTCCCGGGACAGGCGAACACCGGGGAGCTGTTTTTT; CDR3: CASSFPGQANTGELFF; V: TRBV2; J: TRBJ2-2; D: TRBD1; size: -
DNA: TGTGCCAGCAGTTTAGCCGCTAGCAATCAGCCCCAGCATTTT; CDR3: CASSLAASNQPQHF; V: TRBV12-3/TRBV12-4; J: TRBJ1-5; D: -; size: many
DNA: TGTGCCAGCAGTTGGGGGACATTGGATGGCTACACCTTC; CDR3: CASSWGTLDGYTF; V: TRBV12-3/TRBV12-4; J: TRBJ1-2; D: -; size: many
DNA: TGTGCCAGTAGGCGCGAGAGCTCCTATAATTCACCCCTCCACTTT; CDR3: CASRRESSYNSPLHF; V: TRBV19; J: TRBJ1-6; D: -; size: -
DNA: TGCGCCAGCAGCCAAGCCGGGACTAGTCCGCCTCTTAGTACGCAGTATTTT; CDR3: CASSQAGTSPPLSTQYF; V: TRBV4-1; J: TRBJ2-3; D: TRBD2; size: many
DNA: TGTGCCAGCAAGAGAAGGGGGCCCACTGAAGCTTTCTTT; CDR3: CASKRRGPTEAFF; V: TRBV28; J: TRBJ1-1; D: TRBD1; size: -
DNA: TGTGCTAGTGGTCTATTTGTATCCAGCCCGCTGAGCTCCTACAATGAGCAGTTCTTC; CDR3: CASGLFVSSPLSSYNEQFF; V: TRBV12-5; J: TRBJ2-1; D: -; size: many
DNA: TGTGCCACAAGACAGGTATCCTACGAGCAGTACTTC; CDR3: CATRQVSYEQYF; V: TRBV6-1; J: TRBJ2-7; D: -; size: -
DNA: TGTGCCAGCAGCCCAAACGTAGGGGGGTATGGCTACACCTTC; CDR3: CASSPNVGGYGYTF; V: TRBV6-2/TRBV6-3; J: TRBJ1-2; D: -; size: few
DNA: TGTGCCAGCAGCACCGGGACTAGCGAGCAGTACTTC; CDR3: CASSTGTSEQYF; V: TRBV12-3/TRBV12-4; J: TRBJ2-7; D: TRBD2; size: many
DNA: TGTGCCAGCAGTTTCATGTTAATCGGCAGGGGCAATCAGCCCCAGCATTTT; CDR3: CASSFMLIGRGNQPQHF; V: TRBV28; J: TRBJ1-5; D: -; size: -
DNA: TGCAGTGTCCTGGCGACAGGGTTGGGCACTGAAGCTTTCTTT; CDR3: CSVLATGLGTEAFF; V: TRBV20-1; J: TRBJ1-1; D: TRBD1; size: many
DNA: TGCGCCAGCAGCAAATCCTGGGGCAATGAGCAGTTCTTC; CDR3: CASSKSWGNEQFF; V: TRBV4-1; J: TRBJ2-1; D: -; size: -
DNA: TGTGCCACCAGCATGTTAACAGAAGAGACCCAGTACTTC; CDR3: CATSMLTEETQYF; V: TRBV15; J: TRBJ2-5; D: -; size: many